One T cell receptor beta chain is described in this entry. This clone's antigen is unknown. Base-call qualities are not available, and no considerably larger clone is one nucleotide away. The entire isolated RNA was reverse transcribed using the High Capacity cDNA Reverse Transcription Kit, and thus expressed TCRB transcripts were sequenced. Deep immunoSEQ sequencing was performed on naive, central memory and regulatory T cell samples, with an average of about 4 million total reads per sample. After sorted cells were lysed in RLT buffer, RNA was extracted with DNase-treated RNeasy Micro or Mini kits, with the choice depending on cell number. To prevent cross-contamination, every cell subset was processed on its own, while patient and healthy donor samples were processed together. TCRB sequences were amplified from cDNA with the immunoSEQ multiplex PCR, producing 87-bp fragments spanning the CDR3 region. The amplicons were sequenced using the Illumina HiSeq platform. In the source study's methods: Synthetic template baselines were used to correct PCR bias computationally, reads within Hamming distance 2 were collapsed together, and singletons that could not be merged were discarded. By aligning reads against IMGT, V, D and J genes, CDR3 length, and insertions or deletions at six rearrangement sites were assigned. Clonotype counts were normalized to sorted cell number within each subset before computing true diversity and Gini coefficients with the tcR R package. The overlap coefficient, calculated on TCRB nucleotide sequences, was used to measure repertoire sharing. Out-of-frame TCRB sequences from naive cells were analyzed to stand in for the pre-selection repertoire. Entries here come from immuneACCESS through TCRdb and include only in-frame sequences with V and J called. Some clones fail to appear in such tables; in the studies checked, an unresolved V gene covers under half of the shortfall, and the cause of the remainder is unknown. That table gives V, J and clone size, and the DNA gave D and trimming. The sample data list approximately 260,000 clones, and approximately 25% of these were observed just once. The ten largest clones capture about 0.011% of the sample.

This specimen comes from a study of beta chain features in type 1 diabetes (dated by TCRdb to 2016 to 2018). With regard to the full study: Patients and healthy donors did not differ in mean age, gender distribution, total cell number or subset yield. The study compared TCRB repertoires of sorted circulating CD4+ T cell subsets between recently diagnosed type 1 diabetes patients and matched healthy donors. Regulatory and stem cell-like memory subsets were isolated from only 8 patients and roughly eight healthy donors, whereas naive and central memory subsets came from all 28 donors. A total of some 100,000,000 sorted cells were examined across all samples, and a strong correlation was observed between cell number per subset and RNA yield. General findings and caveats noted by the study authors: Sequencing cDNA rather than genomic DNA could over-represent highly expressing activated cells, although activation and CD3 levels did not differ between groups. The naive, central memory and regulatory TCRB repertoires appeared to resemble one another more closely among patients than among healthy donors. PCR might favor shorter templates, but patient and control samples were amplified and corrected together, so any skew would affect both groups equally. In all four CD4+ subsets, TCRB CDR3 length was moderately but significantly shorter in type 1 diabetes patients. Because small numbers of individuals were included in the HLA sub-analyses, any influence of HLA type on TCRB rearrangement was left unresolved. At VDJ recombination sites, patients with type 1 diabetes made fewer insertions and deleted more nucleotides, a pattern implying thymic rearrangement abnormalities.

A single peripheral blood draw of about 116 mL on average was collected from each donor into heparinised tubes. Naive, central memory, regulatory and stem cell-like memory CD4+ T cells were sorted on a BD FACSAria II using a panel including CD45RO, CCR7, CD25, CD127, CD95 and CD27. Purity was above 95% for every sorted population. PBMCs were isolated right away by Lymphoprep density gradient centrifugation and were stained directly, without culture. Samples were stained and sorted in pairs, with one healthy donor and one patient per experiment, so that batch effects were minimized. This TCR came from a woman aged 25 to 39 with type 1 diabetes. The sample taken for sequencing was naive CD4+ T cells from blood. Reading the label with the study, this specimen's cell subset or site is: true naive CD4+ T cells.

CDR3 reads: CASSQGPWQPQHF. DNA sequence: TGCGCCAGCAGCCAGGGCCCCTGGCAGCCCCAGCATTTT. The sequence links TRBV4-1 to TRBJ1-5; no confident D gene assignment can be made. V loses 3 bases of germline sequence and J loses 7 bases, and the interval between the two ends is 10 bases. CDR1 and CDR2 are drawn from the germline V gene: MGHRA, YSYEKL. The CDR3, from cysteine to phenylalanine, totals 13 residues. The sequence is cut down to CDR3 DNA, 39 bases in frame from base 1.